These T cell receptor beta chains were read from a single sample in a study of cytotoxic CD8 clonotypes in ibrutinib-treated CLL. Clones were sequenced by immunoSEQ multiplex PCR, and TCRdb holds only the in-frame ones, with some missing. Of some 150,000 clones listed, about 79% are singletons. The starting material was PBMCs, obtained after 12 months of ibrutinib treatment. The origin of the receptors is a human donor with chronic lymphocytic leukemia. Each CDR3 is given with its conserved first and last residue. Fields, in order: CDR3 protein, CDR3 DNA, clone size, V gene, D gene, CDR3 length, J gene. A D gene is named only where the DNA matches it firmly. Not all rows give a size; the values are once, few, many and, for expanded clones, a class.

CASSQYKNTEAFF TGCGCCAGCAGCCAATACAAGAACACTGAAGCTTTCTTT NA TRBV4-1 NA 13 TRBJ1-1
CASSLGLDGEQFF TGCGCCAGCAGCTTGGGTCTAGACGGTGAGCAGTTCTTC NA TRBV5-1 NA 13 TRBJ2-1
CASSHFPGPQETQYF TGTGCCAGCAGCCACTTTCCGGGCCCCCAAGAGACCCAGTACTTC NA TRBV28 NA 15 TRBJ2-5
CATSRVPGGNWGAKNIQYF TGTGCCACCAGCAGAGTTCCAGGGGGGAACTGGGGAGCCAAAAACATTCAGTACTTC few TRBV15 NA 19 TRBJ2-4
CASKPLVGETQYF TGTGCCAGTAAGCCCCTGGTCGGGGAGACCCAGTACTTC NA TRBV19 NA 13 TRBJ2-5
CSVVGLAGLFFETQYF TGCAGCGTTGTGGGACTAGCGGGATTATTTTTCGAGACCCAGTACTTC NA TRBV29-1 TRBD2 16 TRBJ2-5
CASSLEGTGELFF TGCGCCAGCAGCTTGGAAGGGACCGGGGAGCTGTTTTTT NA TRBV5-1 NA 13 TRBJ2-2
CSYRAGKNNEQFF TGCAGCTATCGCGCAGGGAAGAACAATGAGCAGTTCTTC NA TRBV29-1 NA 13 TRBJ2-1
CASSSTRTGRNTEAFF TGCGCCAGCAGCTCCACCCGGACAGGCCGGAACACTGAAGCTTTCTTT NA TRBV5-1 TRBD1 16 TRBJ1-1
CASSLGSLGYTF TGTGCCAGCAGCTTAGGCAGTTTAGGCTACACCTTC NA TRBV13 NA 12 TRBJ1-2
CASSLSGPYNEQFF TGCGCCAGCAGCCTCAGCGGGCCATACAATGAGCAGTTCTTC NA TRBV4-1 NA 14 TRBJ2-1
CASSLGGGLNTEAFF TGCGCCAGCAGCTTGGGTGGGGGCCTGAACACTGAAGCTTTCTTT NA TRBV5-1 NA 15 TRBJ1-1
CASSRDQPQHF TGTGCCAGCAGCAGGGACCAGCCCCAGCATTTT NA TRBV2 NA 11 TRBJ1-5
CASSARLAGGKETQYF TGTGCCAGCAGCGCCCGACTAGCGGGAGGGAAAGAGACCCAGTACTTC NA TRBV5-6 TRBD2 16 TRBJ2-5
CASSYRTDEQFF TGTGCCAGCAGCTATAGGACTGATGAGCAGTTCTTC NA TRBV2 NA 12 TRBJ2-1
CASSRGGVQETQYF TGTGCCAGCAGCCGTGGGGGCGTCCAAGAGACCCAGTACTTC few TRBV7-2 NA 14 TRBJ2-5
CASREGGSYEQYF TGTGCCAGTCGCGAAGGGGGGAGCTACGAGCAGTACTTC NA TRBV19 NA 13 TRBJ2-7
CATSRGEDSSTDTQYF TGTGCCACCAGCAGGGGGGAGGACTCTAGCACAGATACGCAGTATTTT NA TRBV15 NA 16 TRBJ2-3
CASTLIKEAYEQYF TGTGCCAGCACCCTAATTAAGGAGGCCTACGAGCAGTACTTC NA TRBV6-1 NA 14 TRBJ2-7
CASIRGSGETQYF TGTGCCAGCATACGAGGGAGCGGTGAGACCCAGTACTTC few TRBV5-5 NA 13 TRBJ2-5
CASIARGYGQFF TGTGCCAGCATCGCCAGGGGCTATGGGCAGTTCTTC NA TRBV6-1 NA 12 TRBJ2-1
CASSLGSREQYF TGTGCCAGCAGCTTGGGTTCTCGGGAGCAGTACTTC NA TRBV5-4 NA 12 TRBJ2-7
CASSLSAVFRSYNEQFF TGTGCCAGCAGCTTAAGCGCGGTGTTCCGTTCATACAATGAGCAGTTCTTC NA TRBV7-2 NA 17 TRBJ2-1
CASSPGRGPNSEQYF TGCGCCAGCAGCCCCGGCAGGGGCCCAAACAGCGAGCAGTACTTC NA TRBV5-1 NA 15 TRBJ2-7
CASSFVSSGANVLTF TGTGCCAGCAGTTTCGTGAGCTCTGGGGCCAACGTCCTGACTTTC NA TRBV27 NA 15 TRBJ2-6
CASSLRGLAGTYEQYF TGTGCCAGCAGTTTAAGGGGACTAGCGGGAACGTACGAGCAGTACTTC NA TRBV27 TRBD2 16 TRBJ2-7
CASSSDTGFLPGELFF TGCGCCAGCAGCTCGGACACAGGGTTTTTGCCCGGGGAGCTGTTTTTT NA TRBV5-1 NA 16 TRBJ2-2
CATSLGRSGGQETQYF TGTGCCACCAGCCTAGGCCGTTCGGGTGGACAAGAGACCCAGTACTTC NA TRBV15 NA 16 TRBJ2-5
CASSLGQGTYGYTF TGTGCCAGCAGCTTAGGACAGGGGACCTATGGCTACACCTTC NA TRBV7-9 TRBD1 14 TRBJ1-2
CASSLGEVTDNEQFF TGTGCCAGCAGCTTAGGGGAAGTAACTGACAATGAGCAGTTCTTC NA TRBV11-1 NA 15 TRBJ2-1
CASRQISGNTIYF TGTGCCAGCAGGCAGATATCGGGAAACACCATATATTTT NA TRBV6-5 NA 13 TRBJ1-3
CASSFTASRSYEQYF TGTGCCAGCAGCTTTACTGCGTCCCGCTCCTACGAGCAGTACTTC NA TRBV5-4 NA 15 TRBJ2-7
CASSLGSSGSGTGELFF TGTGCCAGCAGCTTGGGATCTAGCGGGTCGGGCACCGGGGAGCTGTTTTTT once TRBV5-4 TRBD2 17 TRBJ2-2
CASGTGNEQYF TGTGCCAGCGGGACAGGCAACGAGCAGTACTTC few TRBV6-6 TRBD1 11 TRBJ2-7
CASSIGDVYTF TGTGCCAGTAGTATTGGGGACGTCTACACCTTC NA TRBV19 NA 11 TRBJ1-2
CASSLKQRNTGELFF TGTGCCAGCAGCTTAAAGCAGCGGAACACCGGGGAGCTGTTTTTT NA TRBV7-9 NA 15 TRBJ2-2